Listed here is a single T cell receptor (beta chain). Its ends do not fully match the called genes, so a read error is possible. These data originate in a study of cytomegalovirus exposure and HLA in healthy donors. Germline V gene sequence: CDR1 SGHVS, CDR2 FQNEAQ. This CDR3 has 13 residues. Researchers ran the PCR with 60 Vbeta and 13 Jbeta primers. Profiling relied on immunoSEQ multiplex PCR, and the TCRdb table lists in-frame clones only, not all of them. The sample records about 130,000 clones, about two thirds being singletons. This TCR was recovered from a man aged 25-45 years in good health and CMV-seronegative. Material: PBMCs. This chain links TRBV7-8 with TRBJ2-3; TRBD1 aligns across 8 bases. The CDR3 nucleotides read TGTGCCAGCAGCTTAGGATCGGAGACAGGGGCGCATTTT. Protein: CASSLGSETGAHF.